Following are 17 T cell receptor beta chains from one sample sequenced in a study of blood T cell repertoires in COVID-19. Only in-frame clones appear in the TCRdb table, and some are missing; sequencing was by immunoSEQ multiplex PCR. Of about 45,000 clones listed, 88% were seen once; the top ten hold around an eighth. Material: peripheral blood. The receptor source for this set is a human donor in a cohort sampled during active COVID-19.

DNA for the CDR3: TGTGCCAGCAGCTCTCAGACAGGGACAGGCGCCTATGGCTACACCTTC. Its protein is CASSSQTGTGAYGYTF. The V and J genes are TRBV7-9 and TRBJ1-2, with 8 bases identical to TRBD1. The CDR3 has 16 residues. J lost 4 bases, V lost 4 bases, and 11 bases had no gene match. In germline, CDR1 is SEHNR, CDR2 FQNEAQ (reference sequence). The whole variable domain, remainder taken from reference TRBV7-9 and TRBJ1-2, is DTGVSQNPRHKITKRGQNVTFRCDPISEHNRLYWYRQTLGQGPEFLTYFQNEAQLEKSRLLSDRFSAERPKGSFSTLEIQRTEQGDSAMYLCASSSQTGTGAYGYTFGSGTRLTVV.

CDR3 in amino acids: CASSQISAGSTEAFF. The CDR3, as DNA: TGTGCCAGCAGCCAGATTAGTGCGGGGTCGACTGAAGCTTTCTTT. This chain links TRBV14 with TRBJ1-1, with D hard to call. V was shortened by 3 bases and J by 5 bases, with 16 bases between the two germline ends. The V gene's germline CDR1 is SGHDN and CDR2 FVKESK. The CDR3 spans 15 residues. The full variable domain, completed using reference TRBV14 and TRBJ1-1, is EAGVTQFPSHSVIEKGQTVTLRCDPISGHDNLYWYRRVMGKEIKFLLHFVKESKQDESGMPNNRFLAERTGGTYSTLKVQPAELEDSGVYFCASSQISAGSTEAFFGQGTRLTVV.

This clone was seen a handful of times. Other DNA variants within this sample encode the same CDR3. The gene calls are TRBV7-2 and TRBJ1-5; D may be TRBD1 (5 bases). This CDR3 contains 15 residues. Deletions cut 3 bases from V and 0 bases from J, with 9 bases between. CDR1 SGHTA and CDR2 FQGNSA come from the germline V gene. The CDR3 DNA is TGTGCCAGCAGCTTGGGGGGTTATAGCAATCAGCCCCAGCATTTT. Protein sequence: CASSLGGYSNQPQHF.

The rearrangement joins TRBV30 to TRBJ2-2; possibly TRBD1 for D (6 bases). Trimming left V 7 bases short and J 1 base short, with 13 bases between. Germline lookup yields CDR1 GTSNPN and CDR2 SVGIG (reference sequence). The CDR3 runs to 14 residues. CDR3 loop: CALGAHLNTGELFF. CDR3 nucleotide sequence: TGTGCCTTGGGGGCTCACCTGAACACCGGGGAGCTGTTTTTT.

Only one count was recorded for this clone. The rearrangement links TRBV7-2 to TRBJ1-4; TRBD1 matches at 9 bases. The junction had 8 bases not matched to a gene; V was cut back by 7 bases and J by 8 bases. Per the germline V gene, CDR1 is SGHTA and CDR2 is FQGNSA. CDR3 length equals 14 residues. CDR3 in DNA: TGTGCCAGCAACACGGGACAGGGTCGGGAAAAACTGTTTTTT. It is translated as CASNTGQGREKLFF.

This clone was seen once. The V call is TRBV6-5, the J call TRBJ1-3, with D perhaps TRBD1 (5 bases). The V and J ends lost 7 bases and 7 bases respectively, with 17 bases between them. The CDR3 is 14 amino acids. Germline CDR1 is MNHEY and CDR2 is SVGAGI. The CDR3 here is CASTLDSIGNTIYF. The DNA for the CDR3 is TGTGCCAGCACGCTTGACAGTATTGGGAACACCATATATTTT.

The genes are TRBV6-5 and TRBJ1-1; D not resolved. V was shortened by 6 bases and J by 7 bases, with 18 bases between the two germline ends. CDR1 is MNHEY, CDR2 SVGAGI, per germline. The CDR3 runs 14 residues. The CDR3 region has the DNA TGTGCCAGCAGGCGGAAGATCAGTGCCGATGAAGCTTTCTTT. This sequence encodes CASRRKISADEAFF.

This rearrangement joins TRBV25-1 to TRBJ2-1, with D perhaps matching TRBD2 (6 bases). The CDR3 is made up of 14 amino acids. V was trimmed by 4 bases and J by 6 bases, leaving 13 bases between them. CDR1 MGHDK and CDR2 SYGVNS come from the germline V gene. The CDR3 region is CASSGQDGGNEQFF. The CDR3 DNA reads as TGTGCCAGCAGTGGCCAGGACGGGGGCAATGAGCAGTTCTTC.

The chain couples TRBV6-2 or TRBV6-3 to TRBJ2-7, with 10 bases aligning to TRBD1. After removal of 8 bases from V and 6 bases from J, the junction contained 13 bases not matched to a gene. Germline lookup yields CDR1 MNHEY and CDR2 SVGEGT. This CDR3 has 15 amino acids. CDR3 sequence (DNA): TGTGCCAGCGGCCTGACAGGGGGCGCGGGGGCCGAGCAGTACTTC. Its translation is CASGLTGGAGAEQYF.

The CDR3 DNA reads as TGTGCCAGCTCCCGAGGGGAGACCCAGTACTTC. Translating gives CASSRGETQYF. The chain recombines TRBV9 with TRBJ2-5; D is possibly TRBD2 (5 bases). Germline assignment: CDR1 SGDLS and CDR2 YYNGEE. Trimming stripped 7 bases from V and 5 bases from J, with 9 bases between. CDR3 length equals 11 residues.

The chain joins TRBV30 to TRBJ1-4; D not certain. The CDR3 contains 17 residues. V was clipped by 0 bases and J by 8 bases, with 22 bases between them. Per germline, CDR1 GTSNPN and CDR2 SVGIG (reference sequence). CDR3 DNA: TGTGCCTGGAGTGTACCACAACAACTCCCCACGGGGGAAAAACTGTTTTTT. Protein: CAWSVPQQLPTGEKLFF.

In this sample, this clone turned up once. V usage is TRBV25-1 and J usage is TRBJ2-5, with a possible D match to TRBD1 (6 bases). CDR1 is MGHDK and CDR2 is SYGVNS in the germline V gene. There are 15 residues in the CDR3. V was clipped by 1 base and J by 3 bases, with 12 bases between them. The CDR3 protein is CASSESRGTKETQYF. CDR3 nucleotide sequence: TGTGCCAGCAGTGAATCCCGAGGGACAAAAGAGACCCAGTACTTC.

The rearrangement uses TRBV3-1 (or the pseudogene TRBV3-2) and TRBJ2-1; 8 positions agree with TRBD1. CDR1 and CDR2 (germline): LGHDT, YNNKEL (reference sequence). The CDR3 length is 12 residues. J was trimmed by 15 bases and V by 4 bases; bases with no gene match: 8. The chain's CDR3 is CASSLGRTGRFF. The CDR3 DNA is TGTGCCAGCAGCCTTGGGAGGACAGGGCGGTTCTTC.

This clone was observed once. The chain's CDR3 is CSAGQTLNTEAFF. The DNA of the CDR3 is TGCAGCGCGGGACAGACCTTGAACACTGAAGCTTTCTTT. The genes are TRBV29-1 and TRBJ1-1; 7 nucleotides agree with TRBD1. Germline V gene sequence: CDR1 SQVTM, CDR2 ANQGSEA. Trimming took 7 bases from V and 0 from J; bases not matched to a gene: 5. This CDR3 is 13 amino acids long.

In DNA form, the CDR3 reads TGTGCCAGCAGCGGCAGTGTCCTCATCGATACGCAGTATTTT. This gives the protein CASSGSVLIDTQYF. The chain recombines TRBV6-2 or TRBV6-3 with TRBJ2-3; D is uncertain. The CDR3 covers 14 residues. V shed 6 bases and J shed 6 bases, with 16 bases lying between them. The V gene's germline CDR1 is MNHEY and CDR2 SVGEGT.

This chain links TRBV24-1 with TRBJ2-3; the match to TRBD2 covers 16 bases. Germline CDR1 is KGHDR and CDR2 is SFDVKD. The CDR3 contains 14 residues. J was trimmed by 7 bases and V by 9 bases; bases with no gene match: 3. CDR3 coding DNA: TGTGCCACCGGGACTAGCGGGGGGGAGAATACGCAGTATTTT. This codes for CATGTSGGENTQYF.

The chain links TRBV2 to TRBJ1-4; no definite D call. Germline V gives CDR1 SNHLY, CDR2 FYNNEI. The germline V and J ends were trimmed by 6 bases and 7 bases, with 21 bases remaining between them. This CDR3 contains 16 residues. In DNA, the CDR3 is TGTGCCAGCAGGCCCCCAGGACTCGGTACGACTGAAAAACTGTTTTTT. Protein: CASRPPGLGTTEKLFF.